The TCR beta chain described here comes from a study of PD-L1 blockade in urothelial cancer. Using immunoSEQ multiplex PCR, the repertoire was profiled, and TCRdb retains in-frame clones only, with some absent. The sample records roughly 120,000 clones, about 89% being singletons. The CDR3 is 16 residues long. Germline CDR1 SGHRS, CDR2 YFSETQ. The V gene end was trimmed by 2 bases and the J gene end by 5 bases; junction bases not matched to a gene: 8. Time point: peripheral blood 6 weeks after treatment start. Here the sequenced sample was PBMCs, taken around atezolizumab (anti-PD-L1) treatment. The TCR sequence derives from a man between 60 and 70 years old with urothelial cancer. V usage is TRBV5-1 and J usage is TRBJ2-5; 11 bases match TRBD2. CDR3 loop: CASSFARLAGRETQYF. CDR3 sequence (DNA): TGCGCCAGCAGCTTCGCCCGACTAGCGGGGAGGGAGACCCAGTACTTC.